One and the same sample provided the 25 T cell receptor beta chains below, sequenced in a study of control samples from healthy donors and cancer patients (dated by TCRdb to 2018 to 2021). The library relied on the immunoSEQ multiplex PCR assay. The table was pulled from immuneACCESS by TCRdb, which kept in-frame rearrangements only. Such tables lose some clones; where checked, under half of the loss comes from unresolved V genes, and the rest has no known cause. Present in this sample are under 65,000 clones, 91% of which were seen just once. Around 0.91% of the sample comes from the top ten. What was sequenced was PBMCs. These receptors came from a man aged 25-45 years with colorectal cancer.

The chain carries TRBV19 and TRBJ2-1; D may be TRBD1 (5 bases). In germline, CDR1 is LNHDA, CDR2 SQIVND (reference sequence). This CDR3 has 14 residues. Trimming took 7 bases from V and 9 from J, leaving 19 bases between them. The CDR3 nucleotides are TGTGCCAGTACGGTGCAGGGTGGTCACGGTGAGCAGTTCTTC. Its translation is CASTVQGGHGEQFF.

The CDR3 sequence: CASTPGLNTEAFF. In nucleotides, the CDR3 is TGTGCCAGTACCCCAGGACTGAACACTGAAGCTTTCTTT. The genes are TRBV19 and TRBJ1-1; D gene unclear. V shed 7 bases and J shed 0 bases, with 9 bases lying between them. The CDR3 sequence is 13 residues long. Germline V gene lookup returns CDR1 LNHDA and CDR2 SQIVND (reference sequence).

This sequence joins TRBV21-1 and TRBJ2-2; the D segment call TRBD1 is taken from the table without a DNA check. TRBV21-1 is a pseudogene locus. The CDR3 loop spans 19 amino acids. CDR3 sequence (DNA): TGTGCCAGCCACCCCGGGACAGGGGATTCTCTCAATAACACCGGGGAGCTGTTTTTT. The encoded protein is CASHPGTGDSLNNTGELFF.

CDR3 in DNA: TGTGCCAGTGTCAGCTCCTACAATGAGCAGTTCTTC. The encoded protein is CASVSSYNEQFF. The rearrangement joins TRBV19 to TRBJ2-1; D is unresolved. This CDR3 contains 12 residues. The ends were cut back, 8 bases at V and 0 bases at J, with 5 bases in the middle. Per the germline V gene, CDR1 is LNHDA and CDR2 is SQIVND (reference sequence).

This chain connects TRBV6-6 to TRBJ1-2; 7 nucleotides match TRBD1. V trimming: 0 bases; J trimming: 8 bases; junction bases outside the gene matches: 12. From germline, CDR1 is MNHNY and CDR2 SVGAGI (reference sequence). CDR3 length equals 16 residues. The CDR3 is CASSYSRPQGTEGYTF. The DNA of the CDR3 is TGTGCCAGCAGTTACTCGCGCCCACAGGGGACGGAAGGCTACACCTTC.

The chain couples TRBV6-5 to TRBJ2-1, with D tentatively TRBD1 or TRBD2 (5 bases each). Germline V lookup: CDR1 MNHEY, CDR2 SVGAGI. V shed 6 bases and J shed 0 bases, with 12 bases lying between them. This CDR3 region has 15 residues. CDR3 residues: CASRSSGSSYNEQFF. DNA of the CDR3: TGTGCCAGCAGGTCCTCAGGGAGCTCCTACAATGAGCAGTTCTTC.

This rearrangement joins TRBV3-1 (or the pseudogene TRBV3-2) to TRBJ2-1; TRBD2 matches 7 bases. There are 16 residues in the CDR3. Germline V lookup: CDR1 LGHDT, CDR2 YNNKEL (reference sequence). The V segment lost 1 base and the J segment 3 bases; nucleotides outside the gene matches: 6. The CDR3 here is CASSQALGGNYNEQFF. The CDR3 nucleotides read TGTGCCAGCAGCCAAGCCCTCGGGGGGAACTACAATGAGCAGTTCTTC.

The gene calls are TRBV14 and TRBJ1-2; 10 bases are a match to TRBD1. Germline values: CDR1 SGHDN, CDR2 FVKESK. V trimming: 4 bases; J trimming: 5 bases; junction bases outside the gene matches: 4. This CDR3 comprises 14 residues. The CDR3 DNA reads TGTGCCAGCAGCCCGGGACAGGGGAGGTATGGCTACACCTTC. Protein: CASSPGQGRYGYTF.

The chain has TRBV29-1 and TRBJ1-1; D is possibly TRBD1 (5 bases). The CDR3 has 12 amino acids. V was clipped by 5 bases and J by 5 bases, with 12 bases between them. Germline V gene lookup returns CDR1 SQVTM and CDR2 ANQGSEA. CDR3 protein: CSVLARGTEAFF. The CDR3 region has the DNA TGCAGCGTTTTGGCTCGGGGGACTGAAGCTTTCTTT.

The chain is built from TRBV4-1 and TRBJ1-1; a possible D gene is TRBD1 (6 bases). This CDR3 comprises 15 residues. Germline V lookup: CDR1 MGHRA, CDR2 YSYEKL. V lost 0 bases to trimming and J lost 6 bases, with 14 bases between them. CDR3: CASSQDGGHLSEAFF. CDR3 in DNA: TGCGCCAGCAGCCAAGATGGGGGCCACCTATCTGAAGCTTTCTTT.

This clone was seen only once. The chain employs TRBV7-9 and TRBJ1-1, with TRBD1 matching over 7 bases. CDR1 and CDR2 (germline): SEHNR, FQNEAQ (reference sequence). CDR3 length: 14 amino acids. The junction had 9 bases not matched to a gene; V was cut back by 1 base and J by 10 bases. CDR3 in DNA: TGTGCCAGCAGCTTAGGAACAGGGGTTCCGGGAGCTTTCTTT. It is translated as CASSLGTGVPGAFF.

This clone was observed a few times. The chain carries TRBV3-1 (or the pseudogene TRBV3-2) and TRBJ2-7; tentatively, D is TRBD2 (5 bases). CDR1 and CDR2 (germline): LGHDT, YNNKEL (reference sequence). Trimming removed 1 base at V and 0 bases at J, with 16 bases between. The CDR3 contains 17 residues. The CDR3 DNA follows: TGTGCCAGCAGCCAAGCCCTCTCAGACGGGAACTCCTACGAGCAGTACTTC. This encodes CASSQALSDGNSYEQYF.

The gene calls are TRBV2 and TRBJ1-6, with 10 nucleotides matching TRBD1. V shed 3 bases and J 6 bases; nucleotides not matched to a gene: 5. The CDR3 spans 16 residues. Germline V CDR1 and CDR2: SNHLY, FYNNEI. For the CDR3, the DNA is TGTGCCAGCAGTGACCCGACAGGGGGCTTTAATTCACCCCTCCACTTT. Translated: CASSDPTGGFNSPLHF.

J is TRBJ1-2 and V is TRBV11-2; D call uncertain. The ends were cut back, 0 bases at V and 4 bases at J, with 9 bases in the middle. The CDR3 has 14 amino acids. Per the germline V gene, CDR1 is SGHAT and CDR2 is FQNNGV. The CDR3 DNA reads TGTGCCAGCAGCTTAGATTGGGCGGTCTATGGCTACACCTTC. This encodes CASSLDWAVYGYTF. The whole variable domain, filled in from reference TRBV11-2 and TRBJ1-2, reads EAGVAQSPRYKIIEKRQSVAFWCNPISGHATLYWYQQILGQGPKLLIQFQNNGVVDDSQLPKDRFSAERLKGVDSTLKIQPAKLEDSAVYLCASSLDWAVYGYTFGSGTRLTVV.

There are a few counts of this clone. The chain employs TRBV7-2 and TRBJ2-7; D ambiguous. The V end lost 2 bases, the J end lost 5 bases, and 7 bases lay between the germline ends. Germline CDR1 and CDR2: SGHTA and FQGNSA. This CDR3 is 12 amino acids long. CDR3: CASSLSSNEQYF. The CDR3 DNA is TGTGCCAGCAGCTTAAGCAGTAACGAGCAGTACTTC.

This rearrangement joins TRBV5-4 to TRBJ2-7; D is perhaps TRBD1 (5 bases). CDR1 is SGHNT, CDR2 YYREEE, per germline (reference sequence). Trimming left V 6 bases short and J 7 bases short, with 23 bases between. CDR3 length: 15 residues. CDR3 region: CASTWGGSTLSEQYF. The CDR3 DNA follows: TGTGCCAGCACTTGGGGCGGCTCGACCTTGTCAGAGCAGTACTTC.

The rearrangement uses TRBV5-1 and TRBJ2-1; 12 bases are shared with TRBD2. The CDR3 is made up of 15 amino acids. V lost 2 bases and J lost 7; bases outside the gene matches: 4. The germline gives CDR1 SGHRS, CDR2 YFSETQ. CDR3 DNA: TGCGCCAGCAGCTTCCAACTAGCGGGGGGAAATGAGCAGTTCTTC. Translation gives CASSFQLAGGNEQFF.

This clone appeared a single time. DNA for the CDR3: TGTGCCAGCAGCAAAGTAGGGGCAGCCGGGGCCAACGTCCTGACTTTC. It encodes CASSKVGAAGANVLTF. The chain links TRBV21-1 to TRBJ2-6; TRBD1 is taken as the D call from the table, unchecked against the DNA. TRBV21-1 is a listed pseudogene. The CDR3 spans 16 residues.

This clone was seen once. The chain recombines TRBV4-1 with TRBJ1-5; D is possibly TRBD1 (6 bases). V gave up 1 base and J gave up 4 bases, with 11 bases separating them. The CDR3 is 15 residues long. In germline, CDR1 is MGHRA, CDR2 YSYEKL. Here the CDR3 DNA reads TGCGCCAGCAGCCAAGCGTGGCAGGGGAATCAGCCCCAGCATTTT. Protein: CASSQAWQGNQPQHF.

This clone is judged medium-sized (0.01 to 0.1%). V and J are TRBV27 and TRBJ1-6; 10 bases map to TRBD1. From germline, CDR1 is MNHEY and CDR2 SMNVEV (reference sequence). The junction had 8 bases not matched to a gene; V was cut back by 0 bases and J by 6 bases. This CDR3 comprises 18 residues. The CDR3 nucleotides are TGTGCCAGCAGTTTATCGCTGACAGGGGGCGTCGGTAATTCACCCCTCCACTTT. It encodes CASSLSLTGGVGNSPLHF.

The gene calls are TRBV25-1 and TRBJ1-6, with D possibly TRBD1 on 5 matching bases. The ends were cut back, 7 bases at V and 0 bases at J, with 16 bases in the middle. Germline V gene sequence: CDR1 MGHDK, CDR2 SYGVNS. The CDR3 contains 17 residues. Written as DNA, the CDR3 is TGTGCCAGCAACTTTGGGACGGCTAGCTCCTATAATTCACCCCTCCACTTT. Its protein product is CASNFGTASSYNSPLHF.

The V and J genes are TRBV27 and TRBJ1-1, with 8 bases aligning to TRBD1. Trimming at V came to 6 bases and at J to 4 bases, leaving 4 bases not matched to a gene. Germline values: CDR1 MNHEY, CDR2 SMNVEV (reference sequence). This CDR3 region has 13 residues. The CDR3 DNA sequence: TGTGCCAGCAGGGCAACAGGGGGCACTGAAGCTTTCTTT. It yields the protein CASRATGGTEAFF.

The chain joins TRBV14 to TRBJ2-3, with 7 bases lining up with TRBD2. CDR1 and CDR2 (germline): SGHDN, FVKESK. The CDR3 runs 15 residues. V gave up 6 bases and J gave up 0 bases; unmatched junction bases: 6. In DNA form, the CDR3 reads TGTGCCAGCAGTTCTGGGACTACTAGCACAGATACGCAGTATTTT. Its protein is CASSSGTTSTDTQYF.

The chain employs TRBV7-2 and TRBJ1-6, with unresolved D. Trimming shortened V by 8 bases and J by 0 bases, and 11 bases separated the two germline ends. Germline CDR1 is SGHTA and CDR2 is FQGNSA. The CDR3 runs to 15 residues. DNA for the CDR3: TGTGCCAGCTCAGGAGAAAGCTCCTATAATTCACCCCTCCACTTT. Residues: CASSGESSYNSPLHF.

The chain uses TRBV19 and TRBJ1-5, with a possible D match to TRBD1 (5 bases). This CDR3 region has 15 residues. Looked up from germline, CDR1 is LNHDA and CDR2 is SQIVND (reference sequence). V was trimmed by 3 bases and J by 0 bases, leaving 9 bases between them. As DNA, the CDR3 is TGTGCCAGTAGTATGACCAGGGTTAGCAATCAGCCCCAGCATTTT. Its protein product is CASSMTRVSNQPQHF.